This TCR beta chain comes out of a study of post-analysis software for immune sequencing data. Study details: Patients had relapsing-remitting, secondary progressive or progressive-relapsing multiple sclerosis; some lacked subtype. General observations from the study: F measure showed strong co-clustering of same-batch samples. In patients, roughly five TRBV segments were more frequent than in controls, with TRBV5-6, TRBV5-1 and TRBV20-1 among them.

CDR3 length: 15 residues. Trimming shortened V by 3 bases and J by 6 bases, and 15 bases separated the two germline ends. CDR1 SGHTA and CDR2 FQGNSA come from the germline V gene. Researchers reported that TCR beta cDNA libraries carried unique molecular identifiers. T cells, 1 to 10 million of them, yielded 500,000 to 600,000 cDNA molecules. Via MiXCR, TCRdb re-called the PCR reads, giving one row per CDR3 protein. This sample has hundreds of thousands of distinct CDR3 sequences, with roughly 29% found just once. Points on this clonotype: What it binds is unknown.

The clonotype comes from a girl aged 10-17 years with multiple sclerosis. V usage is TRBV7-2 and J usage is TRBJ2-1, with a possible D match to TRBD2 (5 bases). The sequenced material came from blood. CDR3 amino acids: CASSFAGGGFNEQFF. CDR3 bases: TGTGCCAGCAGCTTTGCCGGAGGTGGTTTCAATGAGCAGTTCTTC.